The entry below describes one TCR beta chain. Its antigen is not known. Trimming removed 2 bases from V and 2 bases from J, with 25 bases in between. This CDR3 has 19 amino acids. Germline-derived CDR1 and CDR2 are SGHAT and FQNNGV. This sample is drawn from a study of cytotoxic CD8 clonotypes in ibrutinib-treated CLL. Findings of the study overall: Sustained-remission and progressing patients diverged in sampling times. Clonality measured at baseline exceeded age-matched healthy donors, tracking circulating CD8+ T-cell counts.

Assay used: immunoSEQ multiplex PCR; TCRdb lists only in-frame clones, some missing. The table lists some 130,000 clones, less than 95% of them singletons. The clonotype was recovered from a human donor with chronic lymphocytic leukemia. The chain combines TRBV11-2 with TRBJ2-7, with D perhaps TRBD1 (6 bases). The specimen was PBMCs, collected after 12 months of ibrutinib treatment. CDR3 DNA sequence: TGTGCCAGCAGCTTACTTAAGGTAATGGCGACAGGAATTACCTACGAGCAGTACTTC. It encodes CASSLLKVMATGITYEQYF.